The rows below give T cell receptor beta chains drawn from one sample of a study of blood T cells in healthy people across ages. TCRdb re-derived calls from the 5' RACE reads in MiXCR, one entry per CDR3 protein. The sample includes about 730,000 distinct CDR3 sequences, around 46% seen only once; the top ten take more than 20%. Sequenced material: blood. These receptors came from a woman aged 55-69 years in good health. Both conserved end residues are part of each CDR3. D genes are given only for firm matches. Some rows mark clone size as missing; the rest say once, few, many or name a class of expanded clone.

V gene: TRBV2
D gene: TRBD1
J gene: TRBJ2-5
clone size: NA
CDR3 DNA: TGTGCCAGCAGGCCGGGAAGGACGGCAGGGGGACCAGAGACCCAGTACTTC
CDR3 protein: CASRPGRTAGGPETQYF

V gene: TRBV6-1
D gene: TRBD2
J gene: TRBJ2-1
clone size: NA
CDR3 DNA: TGTGCCAGCACCGTTGGGGCGGGAGTACATGAAACTAATGAGCAGTTCTTC
CDR3 protein: CASTVGAGVHETNEQFF

V gene: TRBV9
D gene: TRBD2
J gene: TRBJ2-2
clone size: few
CDR3 DNA: TGTGCCAGCAGCGTAGGTGAGGGGACTAGCGGGACCGGGGAGCTGTTTTTT
CDR3 protein: CASSVGEGTSGTGELFF

V gene: TRBV7-8
D gene: TRBD1
J gene: TRBJ1-1
clone size: few
CDR3 DNA: TGTGCCAGCAGCTTACTATGGGACAGATTGAACACTGAAGCTTTCTTT
CDR3 protein: CASSLLWDRLNTEAFF

V gene: TRBV28
D gene: NA
J gene: TRBJ2-1
clone size: few
CDR3 DNA: TGTGCCAGCACCCCCGGCCAGGGGTGGGATGAGCAGTTCTTC
CDR3 protein: CASTPGQGWDEQFF

V gene: TRBV27
D gene: NA
J gene: TRBJ1-5
clone size: NA
CDR3 DNA: TGTGTCAGCAGTTTATACGGCGGCGATTATAGCAATCAGCCCCAGCATTTT
CDR3 protein: CVSSLYGGDYSNQPQHF

V gene: TRBV9
D gene: NA
J gene: TRBJ2-3
clone size: NA
CDR3 DNA: TGTGCCAGCAGAGAGTCGGGAGATACGCAGTATTTT
CDR3 protein: CASRESGDTQYF

V gene: TRBV28
D gene: NA
J gene: TRBJ1-2
clone size: NA
CDR3 DNA: TGTGCCTCGGAACAAAGAGTCTATGGCTACACCTTC
CDR3 protein: CASEQRVYGYTF

V gene: TRBV4-2
D gene: TRBD2
J gene: TRBJ2-5
clone size: many
CDR3 DNA: TGTGCCAGCAGTCAAGCGGGGGCGCGGGCGACCCAGTACTTC
CDR3 protein: CASSQAGARATQYF

V gene: TRBV5-4
D gene: NA
J gene: TRBJ2-5
clone size: few
CDR3 DNA: TGTGCCTCCCAGGTCGATCAAGAGACCCAGTACTTC
CDR3 protein: CASQVDQETQYF

V gene: TRBV29-1
D gene: NA
J gene: TRBJ1-5
clone size: few
CDR3 DNA: TGCAGCGTTAAACAGGATAGCAATCAGCCCCAGCATTTT
CDR3 protein: CSVKQDSNQPQHF

V gene: TRBV20-1
D gene: NA
J gene: TRBJ1-1
clone size: few
CDR3 DNA: TGCAGTGCTAGAGATCTAAGGGGGGCCAGGAACACTGAAGCTTTCTTT
CDR3 protein: CSARDLRGARNTEAFF

V gene: TRBV18
D gene: NA
J gene: TRBJ2-3
clone size: few
CDR3 DNA: TGTGCCAGCTCACCACAGGGTAGTACGGCAGATACGCAGTATTTT
CDR3 protein: CASSPQGSTADTQYF

V gene: TRBV2
D gene: NA
J gene: TRBJ2-1
clone size: many
CDR3 DNA: TGTGCCAGCCTAACAGGGCCTAGCTCCTACAATGAGCAGTTCTTC
CDR3 protein: CASLTGPSSYNEQFF

V gene: TRBV12-3/TRBV12-4
D gene: NA
J gene: TRBJ2-7
clone size: NA
CDR3 DNA: TGTGCCAGCAGCCAAGGGGGGGTCGAGCAGTACTTC
CDR3 protein: CASSQGGVEQYF

V gene: TRBV6-5
D gene: NA
J gene: TRBJ2-7
clone size: few
CDR3 DNA: TGTGCCAGCAGTTACTCTGTGGCAGGGGCCTACGAGCAGTACTTC
CDR3 protein: CASSYSVAGAYEQYF